This T cell receptor beta chain was observed in a study of shared clonotypes between healthy human individuals. CDR1 is MNHNS, CDR2 SASEGT, per germline. This CDR3 is 12 amino acids long. V lost 11 bases, J lost 3 bases, and 13 bases lay in between. Template for every sorted-subset replicate PCR totaled roughly 210 ng DNA, roughly 30,000 T cell genomes. TCRdb's table, derived via immunoSEQ multiplex PCR, lists solely in-frame clones and lacks some. The sample lists some 740,000 clones, about 92% seen once, with around 24% in the top ten. Findings and caveats of the study: It was the non-shared clonotypes that had lower generation probabilities than clonotypes shared by all four donors.

In regard to this clone: Its antigen is still unknown.

Naive-designated CD8 cells lacked CD45RO, were positively enriched for CCR7, and omitted terminally differentiated effector memory CD45RA+ cells. All donors qualified as healthy HIV-negative adults and had experienced no recent acute infections or vaccinations. Every donor, a Caucasian adult, lived in Nashville, Tennessee. The V call is TRBV6-1, the J call TRBJ1-1; TRBD1 is a possible D gene (5 bases). The sequence came from a man aged 25-45 years in good health. Sequencing used naive CD8+ T cells sorted from blood. The CDR3 here is CAAWGEDTEAFF. In nucleotides, the CDR3 is TGTGCCGCCTGGGGGGAAGACACTGAAGCTTTCTTT.